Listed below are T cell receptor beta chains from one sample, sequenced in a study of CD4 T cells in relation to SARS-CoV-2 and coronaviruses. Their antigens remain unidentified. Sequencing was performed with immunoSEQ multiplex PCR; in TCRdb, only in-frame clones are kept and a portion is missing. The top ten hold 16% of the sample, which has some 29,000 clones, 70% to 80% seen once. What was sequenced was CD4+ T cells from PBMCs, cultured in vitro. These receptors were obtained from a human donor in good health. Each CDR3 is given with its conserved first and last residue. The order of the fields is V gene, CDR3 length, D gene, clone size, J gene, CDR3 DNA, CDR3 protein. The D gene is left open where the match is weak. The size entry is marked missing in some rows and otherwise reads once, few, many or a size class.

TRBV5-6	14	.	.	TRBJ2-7	TGTGCCAGCAGACCGCGGGGAATACCCTACGAGCAGTACTTC	CASRPRGIPYEQYF
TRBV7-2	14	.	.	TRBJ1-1	TGTGCCAGCAGCCTTACTGGGGGGACTACTGAAGCTTTCTTT	CASSLTGGTTEAFF
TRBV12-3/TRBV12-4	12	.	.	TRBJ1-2	TGTGCCAGCAGTTTAGGGGTCTATGGCTACACCTTC	CASSLGVYGYTF
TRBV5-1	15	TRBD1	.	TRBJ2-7	TGCGCCAGCAGCTTACCGGGACAGGGAGGGTACGAGCAGTACTTC	CASSLPGQGGYEQYF
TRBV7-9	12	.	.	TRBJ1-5	TGTGCCAGCAGCCCCCTTAGTGGGCCCCAGCATTTT	CASSPLSGPQHF
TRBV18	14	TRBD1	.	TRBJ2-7	TGTGCCAGCTCATTCGGACAGGGACCCTACGAGCAGTACTTC	CASSFGQGPYEQYF
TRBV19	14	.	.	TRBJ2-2	TGTGCCAGTACCGTTCGGGGGAACACCGGGGAGCTGTTTTTT	CASTVRGNTGELFF
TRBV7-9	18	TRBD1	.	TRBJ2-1	TGTGCCAGCAGCTTAGCGTGGGTTTGGGGGACAGGTAGAAATGAGCAGTTCTTC	CASSLAWVWGTGRNEQFF
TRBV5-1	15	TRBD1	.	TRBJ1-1	TGCGCCAGCAGCCTGGGGACAGGGTTAAACACTGAAGCTTTCTTT	CASSLGTGLNTEAFF
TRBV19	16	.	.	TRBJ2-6	TGTGCCAGTATCCGAGCAGGGGAACCTGGGGCCAACGTCCTGACTTTC	CASIRAGEPGANVLTF
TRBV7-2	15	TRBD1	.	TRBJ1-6	TGTGCCAGCAGACAGGGACAGGGGGGAAATTCACCCCTCCACTTT	CASRQGQGGNSPLHF
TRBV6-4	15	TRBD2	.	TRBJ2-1	TGTGCCAGCAGTGCCGGGACTAGCGGGGCGGGGGAGCAGTTCTTC	CASSAGTSGAGEQFF
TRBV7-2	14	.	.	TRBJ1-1	TGTGCCAGCAGCTTAGCGCTCCAGGGTACTGAAGCTTTCTTT	CASSLALQGTEAFF
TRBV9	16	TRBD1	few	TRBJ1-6	TGTGCCAGCAGCCCTCTCCCGGACAGGGATGGTTCACCCCTCCACTTT	CASSPLPDRDGSPLHF
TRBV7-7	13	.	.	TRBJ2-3	TGTGCCAGCAGCTCCCTTGAGGGTGGGGCGCAGTATTTT	CASSSLEGGAQYF
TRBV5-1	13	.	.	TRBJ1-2	TGCGCCAGCAGCCAGTCTAGAGACTATGGCTACACCTTC	CASSQSRDYGYTF
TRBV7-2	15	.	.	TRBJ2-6	TGTGCCAGCAGCTTACAGGCCACTGGGGCCAACGTCCTGACTTTC	CASSLQATGANVLTF
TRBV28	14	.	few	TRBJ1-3	TGTGCCAGCAGGGGAGGACAAGGAGGTAACACCATATATTTT	CASRGGQGGNTIYF
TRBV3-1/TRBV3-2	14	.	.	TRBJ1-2	TGTGCCAGCAGCCAAGATACGATTCGGGTTGGCTACACCTTC	CASSQDTIRVGYTF
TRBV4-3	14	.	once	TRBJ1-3	TGCGCCAGCAGCCAAGATATCTCTGGAAACACCATATATTTT	CASSQDISGNTIYF
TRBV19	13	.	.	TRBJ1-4	TGTGCCAGTAGTATGTCCCGGAATGAAAAACTGTTTTTT	CASSMSRNEKLFF
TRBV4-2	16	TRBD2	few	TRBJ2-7	TGTGCCAGCAGCCAAGCGGCGGGAGGGCCTACCGGCGAGCAGTACTTC	CASSQAAGGPTGEQYF
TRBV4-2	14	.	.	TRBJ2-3	TGTGCCAGCAGCCAAGGCGGGGCGGGGGATACGCAGTATTTT	CASSQGGAGDTQYF
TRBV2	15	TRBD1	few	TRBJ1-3	TGTGCCAGCAGTGACGGACAGGGTGTCGGAAACACCATATATTTT	CASSDGQGVGNTIYF
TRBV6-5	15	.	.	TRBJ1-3	TGTGCCAGCAGTACGGACCGGATCTCTGGAAACACCATATATTTT	CASSTDRISGNTIYF
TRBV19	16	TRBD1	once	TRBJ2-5	TGTGCCAGTAGTATAGGGCCAGGGGGCAGACAAGAGACCCAGTACTTC	CASSIGPGGRQETQYF
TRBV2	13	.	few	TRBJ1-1	TGTGCCAGCACGCTGGATCCAGCCGGGTTGGCTTTCTTT	CASTLDPAGLAFF
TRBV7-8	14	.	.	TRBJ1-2	TGTGCCAGCAGCGATAGGACAGCTAACTATGGCTACACCTTC	CASSDRTANYGYTF
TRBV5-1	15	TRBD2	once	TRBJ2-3	TGCGCCAGCAGCTTCAGCGGGAGGGCGACAGATACGCAGTATTTT	CASSFSGRATDTQYF
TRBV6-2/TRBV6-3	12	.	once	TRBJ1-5	TGTGCCAGCAGTTACGTCCATCAGCCCCAGCATTTT	CASSYVHQPQHF
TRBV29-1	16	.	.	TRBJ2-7	TGCAGCGTACTGACAAGCTTCACAGGGAGCCCCTACGAGCAGTACTTC	CSVLTSFTGSPYEQYF
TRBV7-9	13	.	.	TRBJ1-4	TGTGCCAGCAGCACCCGGAATAATGAAAAACTGTTTTTT	CASSTRNNEKLFF
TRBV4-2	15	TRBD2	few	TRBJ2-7	TGTGCCAGCAGCCAAGCGACGGGAGGTTCCTACGAGCAGTACTTC	CASSQATGGSYEQYF
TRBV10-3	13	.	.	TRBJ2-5	TGTGCCATCTCCACTGGGGTTAGGGAGACCCAGTACTTC	CAISTGVRETQYF
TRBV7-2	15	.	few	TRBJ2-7	TGTGCCAGCAGCTTACCTGGCGGGGCAGCGCACGAGCAGTACTTC	CASSLPGGAAHEQYF
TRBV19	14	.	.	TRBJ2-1	TGTGCCAGTAGTATTTCCGGCTCCTACAATGAGCAGTTCTTC	CASSISGSYNEQFF
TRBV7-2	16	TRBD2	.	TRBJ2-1	TGTGCCAGCAGCTTCCCAGGACTAGCGGGGGGGCCTGAGCAGTTCTTC	CASSFPGLAGGPEQFF
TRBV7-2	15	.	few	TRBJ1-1	TGTGCCAGCAGCTTACACAGGTCGGGTTCGACTGAAGCTTTCTTT	CASSLHRSGSTEAFF
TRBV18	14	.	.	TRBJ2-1	TGTGCCAGCTCACCTCCACATAAGGGGAATGAGCAGTTCTTC	CASSPPHKGNEQFF
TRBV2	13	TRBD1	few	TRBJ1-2	TGTGCCAGCAGGACGGACAGGGCGGATGGCTACACCTTC	CASRTDRADGYTF
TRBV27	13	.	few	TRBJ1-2	TGTGCCAGCAGTTTCAGGGAGAACTATGGCTACACCTTC	CASSFRENYGYTF
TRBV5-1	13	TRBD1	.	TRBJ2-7	TGCGCCAGCAGCGGGACAGTTCTCTACGAGCAGTACTTC	CASSGTVLYEQYF
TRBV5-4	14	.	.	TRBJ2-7	TGTGCCAGCAGTTTAGGGGGAATTGCCTACGAGCAGTACTTC	CASSLGGIAYEQYF
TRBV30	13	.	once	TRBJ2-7	TGTGCCTGGACCCCAGGGGCTCCCTACGAGCAGTACTTC	CAWTPGAPYEQYF
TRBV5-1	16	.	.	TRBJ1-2	TGCGCCAGCAGCCAGGACACAGGGCGCGGCGACTATGGCTACACCTTC	CASSQDTGRGDYGYTF
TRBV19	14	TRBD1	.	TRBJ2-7	TGTGCCTCAGGCAAGGGGGCCCCATTTTACGAGCAGTACTTC	CASGKGAPFYEQYF